This T cell receptor (beta chain) was identified during a study of shared clonotypes between healthy human individuals. The V gene lost 7 bases and the J gene lost 0 bases, with 7 bases spanning the gap. The CDR3 loop spans 13 amino acids. Germline lookup yields CDR1 MNHNS and CDR2 SASEGT. For this clone: Antigen unknown.

In the naive CD8 group, cells lacked CD45RO and were positively selected for CCR7, so terminally differentiated effector memory CD45RA+ cells were left out. Broader study findings: Naive subsets generally had larger estimated richness than memory subsets.

Original analysis: Filtering differed for immunoSEQ, which gave only junction sequences without quality scores. Some clones are missing from TCRdb's copy, which holds only in-frame ones; the method was immunoSEQ multiplex PCR. V and J calls and clone size are copied from that table; D and trimming were computed from the DNA. Of around 2.1 million clones detected, roughly 91% appear once; the ten largest clones hold more than 1.5%. J is TRBJ1-3 and V is TRBV6-1, with D uncertain. The source is a man younger than 35 in good health. Some clones in this sample may be carry-over from other donors' samples. The sequencing sample was made of naive CD8+ T cells from PBMCs. The CDR3 nucleotides read TGTGCCAGCATGGCTATCTCTGGAAACACCATATATTTT. Encoded protein: CASMAISGNTIYF.